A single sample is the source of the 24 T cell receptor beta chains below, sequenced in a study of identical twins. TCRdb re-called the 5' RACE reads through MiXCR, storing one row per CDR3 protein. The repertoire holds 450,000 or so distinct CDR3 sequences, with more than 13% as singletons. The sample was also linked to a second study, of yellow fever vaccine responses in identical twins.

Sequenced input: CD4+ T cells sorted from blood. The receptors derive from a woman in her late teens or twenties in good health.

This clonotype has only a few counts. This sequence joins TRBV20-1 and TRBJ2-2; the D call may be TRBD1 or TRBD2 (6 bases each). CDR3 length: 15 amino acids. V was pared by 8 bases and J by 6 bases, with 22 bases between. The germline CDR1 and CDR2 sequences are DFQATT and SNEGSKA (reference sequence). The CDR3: CSTQRGTALPGELFF. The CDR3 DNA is TGCAGTACGCAAAGGGGGACTGCCCTTCCCGGGGAGCTGTTTTTT.

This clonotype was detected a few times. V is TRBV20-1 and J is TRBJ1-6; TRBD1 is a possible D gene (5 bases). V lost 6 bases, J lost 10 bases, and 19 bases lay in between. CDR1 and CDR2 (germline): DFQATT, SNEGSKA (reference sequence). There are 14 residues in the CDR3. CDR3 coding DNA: TGCAGTGCCCGAGGGGCCTCTGGAGGCTCACCCCTCCACTTT. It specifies CSARGASGGSPLHF.

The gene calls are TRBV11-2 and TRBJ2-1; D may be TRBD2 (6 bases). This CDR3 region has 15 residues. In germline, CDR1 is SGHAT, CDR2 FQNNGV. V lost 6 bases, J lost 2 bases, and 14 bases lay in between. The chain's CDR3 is CASRSGAMTYNEQFF. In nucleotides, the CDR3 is TGTGCCAGCAGATCGGGAGCAATGACCTACAATGAGCAGTTCTTC. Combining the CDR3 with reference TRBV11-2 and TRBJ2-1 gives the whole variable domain EAGVAQSPRYKIIEKRQSVAFWCNPISGHATLYWYQQILGQGPKLLIQFQNNGVVDDSQLPKDRFSAERLKGVDSTLKIQPAKLEDSAVYLCASRSGAMTYNEQFFGPGTRLTVL.

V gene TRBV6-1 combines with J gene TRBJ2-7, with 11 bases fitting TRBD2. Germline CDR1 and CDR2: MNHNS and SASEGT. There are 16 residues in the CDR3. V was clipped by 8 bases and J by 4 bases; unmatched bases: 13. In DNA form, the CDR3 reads TGTGCCAGCTCCTCACGTCCGGGACTAGCGGTATACGAGCAGTACTTC. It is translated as CASSSRPGLAVYEQYF.

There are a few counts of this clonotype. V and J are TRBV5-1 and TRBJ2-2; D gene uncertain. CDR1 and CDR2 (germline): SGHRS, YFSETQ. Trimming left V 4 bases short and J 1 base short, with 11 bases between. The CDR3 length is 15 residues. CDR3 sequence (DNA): TGCGCCAGCAGCGGTAATAGTAAGAACACCGGGGAGCTGTTTTTT. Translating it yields CASSGNSKNTGELFF.

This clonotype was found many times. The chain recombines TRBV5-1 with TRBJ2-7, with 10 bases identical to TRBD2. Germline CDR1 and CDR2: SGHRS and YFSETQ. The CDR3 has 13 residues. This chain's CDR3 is CATASGSSYEQYF. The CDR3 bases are TGCGCGACGGCTAGCGGGAGCTCCTACGAGCAGTACTTC.

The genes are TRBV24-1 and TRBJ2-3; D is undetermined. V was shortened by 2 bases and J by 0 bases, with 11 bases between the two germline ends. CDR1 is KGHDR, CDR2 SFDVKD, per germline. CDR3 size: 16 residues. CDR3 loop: CATSDSETFSTDTQYF. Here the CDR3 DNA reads TGTGCCACCAGTGATTCCGAAACATTTAGCACAGATACGCAGTATTTT.

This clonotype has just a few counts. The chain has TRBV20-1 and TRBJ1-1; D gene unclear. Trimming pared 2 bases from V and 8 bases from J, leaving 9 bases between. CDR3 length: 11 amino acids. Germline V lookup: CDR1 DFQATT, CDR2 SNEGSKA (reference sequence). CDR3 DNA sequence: TGCAGTGCTAGACCCGAAAAGGAAGCTTTCTTT. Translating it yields CSARPEKEAFF.

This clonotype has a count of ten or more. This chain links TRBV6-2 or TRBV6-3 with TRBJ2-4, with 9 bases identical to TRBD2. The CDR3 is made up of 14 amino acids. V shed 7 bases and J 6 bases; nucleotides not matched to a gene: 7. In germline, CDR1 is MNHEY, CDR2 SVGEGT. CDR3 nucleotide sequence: TGTGCCAGCATGTTAGCGGGAGTAGGAAACATTCAGTACTTC. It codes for CASMLAGVGNIQYF.

The CDR3 DNA is TGTGCCAGCTCACCGTTACACGCGGAGGGTGAAGCTTTCTTT. Residues: CASSPLHAEGEAFF. The chain carries TRBV18 and TRBJ1-1; D is unclear. CDR3 length: 14 amino acids. Per germline, CDR1 KGHSH and CDR2 LQKENI. Trimming left V 3 bases short and J 7 bases short, with 15 bases between.

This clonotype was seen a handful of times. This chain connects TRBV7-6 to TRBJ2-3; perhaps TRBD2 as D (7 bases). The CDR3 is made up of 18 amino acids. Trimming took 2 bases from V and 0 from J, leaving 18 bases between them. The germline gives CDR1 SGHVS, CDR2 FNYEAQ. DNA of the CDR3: TGTGCCAGCAGCTTAAGACTGTCGGGGGGCTCTAGCACAGATACGCAGTATTTT. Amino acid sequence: CASSLRLSGGSSTDTQYF.

The CDR3 spells CASSETASGGDTQYF. The DNA of the CDR3 is TGCGCCAGCTCTGAGACGGCTAGCGGGGGCGATACGCAGTATTTT. This chain uses TRBV5-1 with TRBJ2-3; 10 bases fit TRBD2. The CDR3 is 15 amino acids. CDR1 is SGHRS, CDR2 YFSETQ, per germline. V was pared by 7 bases and J by 6 bases, with 11 bases of the junction left unmatched.

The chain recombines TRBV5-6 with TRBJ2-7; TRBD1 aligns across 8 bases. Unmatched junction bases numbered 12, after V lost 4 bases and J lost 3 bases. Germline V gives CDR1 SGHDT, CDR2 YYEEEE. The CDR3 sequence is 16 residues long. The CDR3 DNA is TGTGCCAGCAGCCATCCCGGCAGGGGGCGGCTCTACGAGCAGTACTTC. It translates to CASSHPGRGRLYEQYF.

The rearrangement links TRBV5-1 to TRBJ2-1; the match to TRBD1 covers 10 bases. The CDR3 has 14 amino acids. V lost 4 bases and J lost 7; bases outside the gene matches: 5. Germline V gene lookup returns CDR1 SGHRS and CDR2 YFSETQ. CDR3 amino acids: CASSIGQGGNEQFF. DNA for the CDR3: TGCGCCAGCAGCATAGGACAGGGGGGTAATGAGCAGTTCTTC.

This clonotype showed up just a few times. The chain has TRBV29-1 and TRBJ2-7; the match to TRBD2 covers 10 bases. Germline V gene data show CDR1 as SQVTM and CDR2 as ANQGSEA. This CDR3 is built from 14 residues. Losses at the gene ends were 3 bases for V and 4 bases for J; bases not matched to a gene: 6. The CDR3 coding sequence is TGCAGCGTTGAGGCTAGCGGGAGTTTTTACGAGCAGTACTTC. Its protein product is CSVEASGSFYEQYF.

CDR3 protein: CASSLIPGQPGEAFF. The CDR3 bases are TGTGCCAGCAGCTTAATTCCGGGACAACCGGGAGAAGCTTTCTTT. The rearrangement uses TRBV7-2 and TRBJ1-1, with D possibly matching TRBD1 (6 bases). The germline gives CDR1 SGHTA, CDR2 FQGNSA. The V gene lost 2 bases and the J gene lost 8 bases, with 18 bases spanning the gap. The CDR3 totals 15 residues.

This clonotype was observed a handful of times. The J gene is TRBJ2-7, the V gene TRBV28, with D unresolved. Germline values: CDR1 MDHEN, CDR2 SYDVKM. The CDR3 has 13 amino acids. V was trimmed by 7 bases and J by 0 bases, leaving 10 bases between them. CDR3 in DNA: TGTGCCAGCACCCAAGGGTTCTCCTACGAGCAGTACTTC. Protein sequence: CASTQGFSYEQYF.

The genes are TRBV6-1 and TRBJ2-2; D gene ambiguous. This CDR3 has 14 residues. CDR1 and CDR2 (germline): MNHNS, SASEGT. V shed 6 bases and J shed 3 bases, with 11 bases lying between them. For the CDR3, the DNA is TGTGCCAGCAGAACATTGCTAGACACCGGGGAGCTGTTTTTT. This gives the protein CASRTLLDTGELFF.

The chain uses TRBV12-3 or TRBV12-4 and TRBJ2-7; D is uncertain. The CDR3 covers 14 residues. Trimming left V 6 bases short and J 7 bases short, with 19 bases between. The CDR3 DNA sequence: TGTGCCAGCAGGCTCAATCTAGGATCTTTGGAGCAGTACTTC. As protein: CASRLNLGSLEQYF.

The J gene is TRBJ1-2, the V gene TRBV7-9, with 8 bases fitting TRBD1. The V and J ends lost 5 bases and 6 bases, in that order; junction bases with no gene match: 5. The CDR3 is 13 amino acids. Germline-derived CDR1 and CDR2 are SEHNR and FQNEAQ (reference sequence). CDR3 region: CASSLDRGHGYTF. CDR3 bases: TGTGCCAGCAGCCTCGACAGGGGCCATGGCTACACCTTC.

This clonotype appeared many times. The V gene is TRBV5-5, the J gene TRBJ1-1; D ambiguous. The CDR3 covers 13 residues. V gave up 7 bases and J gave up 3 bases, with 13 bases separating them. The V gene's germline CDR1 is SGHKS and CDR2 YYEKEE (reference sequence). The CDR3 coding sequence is TGTGCCAGCGACTGGTACTCGGACACTGAAGCTTTCTTT. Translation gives CASDWYSDTEAFF. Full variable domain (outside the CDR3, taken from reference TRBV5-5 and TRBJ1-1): DAGVTQSPTHLIKTRGQQVTLRCSPISGHKSVSWYQQVLGQGPQFIFQYYEKEERGRGNFPDRFSARQFPNYSSELNVNALLLGDSALYLCASDWYSDTEAFFGQGTRLTVV.

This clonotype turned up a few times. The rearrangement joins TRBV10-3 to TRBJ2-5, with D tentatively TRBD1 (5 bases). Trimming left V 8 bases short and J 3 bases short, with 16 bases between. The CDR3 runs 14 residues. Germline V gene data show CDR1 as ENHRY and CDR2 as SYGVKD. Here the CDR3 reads CAIGAERKEETQYF. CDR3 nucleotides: TGTGCCATCGGGGCAGAGAGGAAAGAAGAGACCCAGTACTTC.

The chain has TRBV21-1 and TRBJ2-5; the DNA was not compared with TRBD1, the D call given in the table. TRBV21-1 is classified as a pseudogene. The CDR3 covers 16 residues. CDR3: CASSKSKPGSGETQYF. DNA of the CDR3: TGTGCCAGCAGTAAATCCAAACCAGGGTCTGGCGAGACCCAGTACTTC.

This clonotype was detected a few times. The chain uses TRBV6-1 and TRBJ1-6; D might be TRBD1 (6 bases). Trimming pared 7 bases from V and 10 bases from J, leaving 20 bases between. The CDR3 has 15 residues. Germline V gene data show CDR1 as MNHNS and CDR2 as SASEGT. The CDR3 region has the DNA TGTGCCAGCATTCCCAGGGGAATGCGAGGATCACCCCTCCACTTT. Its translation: CASIPRGMRGSPLHF.